This TCR beta chain stems from a study of T cell responses to AZD1222 COVID-19 vaccine (dated by TCRdb to the early 2020s). Background on the whole study: AZD1222 recipients whose second dose came at about 4 weeks and those whose second dose came at about 12 weeks were combined into one group, since spike-specific TCR depth and breadth did not differ between the two schedules. Trial participants were enrolled by age into 18-55, 56-69 and 70-plus year subgroups, with roughly 150, 30 and 60 TCR-sequenced participants respectively. TCR sequencing was performed for about 240 trial participants, of whom approximately 200 were given two doses of AZD1222 and around 26 were given two doses of MenACWY control vaccine. General study outcomes and caveats: The vaccine-associated CD4 TCRs covered the entire spike protein, and the dominant responses fell in regions 160-218 and 743-854. In the small 56-69-year group, the increase in depth fell short of significance, most likely because of low power. A significant rise in spike-specific TCR breadth and depth was observed after two AZD1222 doses relative to day 0 and relative to MenACWY recipients. Conclusions about previously exposed vaccinees are limited, since just a handful of AZD1222 recipients were seropositive for SARS-CoV-2 at baseline. Most participants were white British and females outnumbered males, and the authors suggested that clonal diversity may have been underestimated. No day 14 peak-response samples were available, so repertoires were characterized only after the peak T cell response. Nearly half of unique spike-specific TCRs reportedly recognized epitopes outside regions mutated in the B.1.351 and B.1.1.7 variants.

About this clone itself: The target of this receptor is not known. Base qualities were left out, and no much larger clone turns up one base away.

The CDR3 regions of human TCRbeta chains were subjected to immunosequencing. Under the source paper's analysis protocol: Repertoire TCRs were matched against a reference library of SARS-CoV-2-specific TCRs generated with the MIRA antigen-specificity platform. Breadth was defined as the fraction of unique TCRs that were SARS-CoV-2-associated. Depth was defined as the fraction of total T cells that were SARS-CoV-2-associated. Using the MIRA data, each spike-specific TCR was assigned both to the spike region to which the TCR was reactive and to a CD4 or CD8 class. Log10-transformed breadth and depth values were compared by one-way ANOVA with Sidak's multiple comparisons tests. In its TCRdb copy, this immuneACCESS table keeps in-frame sequences only and misses some clones. Where compared with another copy, unresolved V genes explain less than half of these, and the others have no known cause. V and J calls and clone size follow that table, whereas D and trimming were derived from the DNA. The sample has around 150,000 clones on record, less than 95% of them singletons. The ten most abundant clones make up 0.64% of the sample.

The sample's time point label is to be understood as: baseline before first vaccination. Samples from vaccinated people were obtained from the UK trials COV001 and COV002, which included a single-blind randomized controlled phase 2/3 trial of AZD1222 (ChAdOx1 nCoV-19) in healthy adults. Trial participant PBMC samples were collected at day 0 and day 28 after the second dose for TCRbeta chain sequencing. The source was peripheral blood, collected on day 0 of AZD1222 vaccination. The clonotype comes from an adult in good health.

The DNA reads as follows: TGTGCCAGCAGTCCCCCCTTACCCTACAATGAGCAGTTCTTC. Its translation is CASSPPLPYNEQFF. This chain is built from TRBV28 and TRBJ2-1; the D segment cannot be called with confidence. Spanning cysteine to phenylalanine, the CDR3 consists of 14 amino acids. The entry retains the CDR3 DNA only, 42 bases that are in frame from base 1. CDR1 and CDR2 (MDHEN, SYDVKM) derive from the germline V gene. V is pared back by 5 bases and J by 2 bases, with 10 bases lying between the germline termini.